The T cell receptor beta chain described here comes from a study of cytomegalovirus exposure and HLA in healthy donors. V shed 7 bases and J 8 bases; nucleotides not matched to a gene: 11. The CDR3 is 14 amino acids. Germline V lookup: CDR1 SGHRS, CDR2 YFSETQ. The PCR was carried out with 60 Vbeta primers and 13 Jbeta primers. Assay used: immunoSEQ multiplex PCR; TCRdb lists only in-frame clones, some missing. In the table there are about 160,000 clones, 85% of which are singletons. This chain joins TRBV5-1 and TRBJ2-3, with 9 bases lining up with TRBD2. The sequence was collected from a boy aged 2 to 9 in good health and CMV-seronegative. Sequenced: PBMCs. The CDR3 DNA reads as TGCGCCAGCCTTAGCGGGGGCCCCGTCGGTACGCAGTATTTT. It is translated as CASLSGGPVGTQYF.